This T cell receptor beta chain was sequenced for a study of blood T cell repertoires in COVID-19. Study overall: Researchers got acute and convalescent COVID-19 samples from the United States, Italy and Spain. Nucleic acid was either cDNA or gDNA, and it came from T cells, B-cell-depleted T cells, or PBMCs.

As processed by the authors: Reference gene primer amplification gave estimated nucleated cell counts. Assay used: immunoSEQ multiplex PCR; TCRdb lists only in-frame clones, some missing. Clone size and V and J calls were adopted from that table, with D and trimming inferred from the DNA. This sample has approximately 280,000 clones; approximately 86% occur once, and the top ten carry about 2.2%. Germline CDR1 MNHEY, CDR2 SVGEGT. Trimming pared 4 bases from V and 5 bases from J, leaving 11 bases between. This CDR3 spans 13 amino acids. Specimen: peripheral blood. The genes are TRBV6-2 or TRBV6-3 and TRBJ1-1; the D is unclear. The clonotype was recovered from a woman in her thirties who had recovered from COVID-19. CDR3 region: CASSFPRGTEAFF. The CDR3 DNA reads TGTGCCAGCAGTTTTCCCAGAGGGACTGAAGCTTTCTTT.